The sequence of this T cell receptor beta chain was determined in a study of blood T cell repertoires in COVID-19 (TCRdb year 2020). In the study overall: Collaborator samples came from the United States, Italy and Spain and covered acute and convalescent phases of COVID-19. The material from the prospective study consisted of cDNA or gDNA derived from T cells, B-cell-depleted T cells, or PBMCs. The dataset comprised deeply sampled blood TCRbeta repertoires from subjects exposed to, actively infected with, or recovered from COVID-19. The repertoires were made available in a free public database intended to serve as a resource for research on the immune response to SARS-CoV-2. The samples were drawn from two sources: the first 160 participants of the ongoing ImmuneRACE study, and 1,200 or so subjects contributed by 6 global collaborators. The sample metadata nearly always contained a de-identified subject ID, COVID-19 status, age in years and sex. Where HLA class I and class II types were available, the types were taken from metadata supplied by the sample provider, not from assay-based typing. On the study overall, not on this receptor specifically: The quantity of clinical and demographic metadata differed by source and by participant and was supplied without curation.

Participants in the prospective study were aged roughly 18 to 100 years, lived in over 20 United States geographic areas, and enrolled through a virtual design. To assign participants to cohorts, the prospective study relied on clinical history that participants themselves reported in a screening survey and a study questionnaire. Recovered participants in ImmuneRACE Cohort 3 were defined as having two consecutive negative NP/OP PCR tests, clearance from a healthcare professional, or resolution of symptoms. In the prospective study, mobile phlebotomists collected whole blood, serum and a nasopharyngeal or oropharyngeal swab from each participant. Prospective study participants could optionally give additional blood draws and questionnaires over an approximately two-month period. Blood samples from the prospective study were shipped frozen or at room temperature prior to DNA extraction. Between the V and J ends, shortened by 3 bases and 3 bases respectively, the junction contains 9 bases. Taken from the germline V gene, the CDR1 and CDR2 loops are ENHRY and SYGVKD. The cysteine opens and the phenylalanine closes a CDR3 of 13 amino acids. The DNA shown is the 39-base CDR3, in frame from base 1.

Of note for this clone: Its antigen is not yet known. Per-nucleotide qualities are absent, and no much larger clonotype sits a single base away.

TCRbeta CDR3 regions were amplified from genomic DNA using the immunoSEQ Assay, a bias-controlled multiplex PCR. The published analysis was carried out like this. The number of nucleated cells in each sample was estimated by amplification of reference gene primers within the assay. To quantify the absolute abundance of each unique TCRbeta CDR3 rearrangement, sequence reads were collapsed and filtered. For each sample, productive Simpson clonality was calculated as the square root of Simpson's diversity index across productive rearrangements. What TCRdb holds here is the immuneACCESS table cut down to in-frame rearrangements. Part of the clones is not present; checked against another copy, under half of the missing clones reflect an unresolved V gene, and the others are unexplained. V, J and clone size derive from that table, while D and trimming were established from the DNA sequence. The sample contains hundreds of thousands of clones, roughly 88% of them found a single time. The ten largest account for approximately 1% of the sample.

This chain is built from TRBV10-3 and TRBJ2-7, with no confident D gene call. The receptor was derived from a young woman who had recovered from COVID-19. Sequencing was performed on PBMCs or T cells enriched from blood (not recorded which). The CDR3 protein is CAISDILRYEQYF. The sequenced DNA is TGTGCCATCAGTGACATACTACGCTACGAGCAGTACTTC.